The rows below give T cell receptor beta chains drawn from one sample of a study of shared clonotypes between healthy human individuals. Method: immunoSEQ multiplex PCR; TCRdb's copy keeps in-frame clones and lacks some. This sample carries around 700,000 clones, under 80% of them seen once, and the ten largest clones take over 1.5%. Specimen: memory CD4+ T cells sorted from blood. The receptors stem from a woman aged 25 to 39 in good health. Both conserved end residues are part of each CDR3. The D gene is left open where the match is weak. Clone size is given for some rows only: seen once, a few or many times, or a class if the clone is expanded.

D gene	J gene	V gene	CDR3 length	clone size	CDR3 DNA	CDR3 protein
-	TRBJ2-3	TRBV15	16	-	TGTGCCACCAGCAGAGATTCTACAGGTAACACAGATACGCAGTATTTT	CATSRDSTGNTDTQYF
-	TRBJ2-7	TRBV29-1	14	-	TGCAGCGTTGAGGAGCAGGGTCGCCGACGCGAGCAGTACTTC	CSVEEQGRRREQYF
-	TRBJ2-1	TRBV11-3	13	-	TGTGCCAGCAGCCGGATGGTGGGCAGTGAGCAGTTCTTC	CASSRMVGSEQFF
TRBD1	TRBJ1-3	TRBV4-1	15	-	TGCGCCAGCAGCAAATCCGGGACAGGGGGAAACACCATATATTTT	CASSKSGTGGNTIYF
TRBD2	TRBJ2-3	TRBV9	15	-	TGTGCCAGCAGCGTAGATGTAGCGGGAGGACGTACGCAGTATTTT	CASSVDVAGGRTQYF
-	TRBJ2-7	TRBV14	15	-	TGTGCCAGCAGCCAAGAGTTGGCAGGTGGCTACGAGCAGTACTTC	CASSQELAGGYEQYF
-	TRBJ2-3	TRBV5-4	16	few	TGTGCCAGCAGCTTGGCCTTTGGAGAAAGCACAGATACGCAGTATTTT	CASSLAFGESTDTQYF
-	TRBJ2-7	TRBV6-1	15	-	TGTGCCAGCAGTGAAGCTCGGACAGCCCTCTACGAGCAGTACTTC	CASSEARTALYEQYF
-	TRBJ2-7	TRBV7-9	14	-	TGTGCCAGCAGCTTAGGTGCGGGAAGCTACGAGCAGTACTTC	CASSLGAGSYEQYF
-	TRBJ2-6	TRBV7-3	16	-	TGTGCCAGCAGCTTAGCTGGGACCTCTGGGGCCAACGTCCTGACTTTC	CASSLAGTSGANVLTF
TRBD1	TRBJ2-3	TRBV6-1	15	-	TGTGCCAGCACCCCCGACAGGGGGCTTGGAGATACGCAGTATTTT	CASTPDRGLGDTQYF
-	TRBJ2-5	TRBV5-1	16	-	TGCGCCAGCAGCTCTGAGAAGTCGGACAGACGGGAGACCCAGTACTTC	CASSSEKSDRRETQYF
TRBD2	TRBJ2-2	TRBV4-1	16	-	TGCGCCAGCAGATCTTTTCGGACTAGCCGAACCGGGGAGCTGTTTTTT	CASRSFRTSRTGELFF
TRBD1	TRBJ1-1	TRBV19	12	few	TGTGCCAGTGGCGGACAGGGCACTGAAGCTTTCTTT	CASGGQGTEAFF
TRBD2	TRBJ2-1	TRBV9	15	-	TGTGCCAGCAGCCCCGCGGGAGGTAAGCACAATGAGCAGTTCTTC	CASSPAGGKHNEQFF
TRBD1	TRBJ2-1	TRBV7-8	13	-	TGTGCCAGCAGCAGGGGACAGGTCAATGAGCAGTTCTTC	CASSRGQVNEQFF
TRBD1	TRBJ2-1	TRBV15	14	-	TGTGCCATCGGCCGGGACAGGGGTACCAATGAGCAGTTCTTC	CAIGRDRGTNEQFF
-	TRBJ1-1	TRBV7-9	15	-	TGTGCCAGCAGCTCCACCCCCGTGGGGGCGACTGAAGCTTTCTTT	CASSSTPVGATEAFF
-	TRBJ2-7	TRBV6-1	14	-	TGTGCCAGCTGTCAGGACGCGCTCGGAAGGGAGCAGTACTTC	CASCQDALGREQYF
TRBD2	TRBJ2-2	TRBV19	17	few	TGTGCCAGTAGTATTGAGCGGGGGTTCGCGAACACCGGGGAGCTGTTTTTT	CASSIERGFANTGELFF
-	TRBJ2-7	TRBV10-1	14	few	TGCGCCAGCAGTGATTCGCCAGGGTTGAGCGAGCAGTACTTC	CASSDSPGLSEQYF
TRBD1	TRBJ1-2	TRBV5-4	13	many	TGTGCCAGCAGCTTTGACAGGGGGAATGGCTACACCTTC	CASSFDRGNGYTF
TRBD1	TRBJ2-3	TRBV28	16	-	TGTGCCAGCAGTCTATCACAAACAGGGGGCACAGATACGCAGTATTTT	CASSLSQTGGTDTQYF
-	TRBJ2-1	TRBV27	13	-	TGTGCCAGCAGTTTCCGAACTTACAATGAGCAGTTCTTC	CASSFRTYNEQFF
-	TRBJ1-2	TRBV2	15	-	TGTGCCAGCAGTGCGTCCCCAATCTACAACTATGGCTACACCTTC	CASSASPIYNYGYTF
-	TRBJ2-2	TRBV15	16	-	TGTGCCACCAGCAGTTCAAGGTACGGGAGCGCCGGGGAGCTGTTTTTT	CATSSSRYGSAGELFF